A selection of T cell receptor beta chains follows, all from one sample in a study of blood T cell repertoires in COVID-19. The method was immunoSEQ multiplex PCR; TCRdb's version includes in-frame clones alone and lacks a portion of them. The data hold around 330,000 clones, with approximately 88% observed a single time. Sequences were obtained from peripheral blood. These receptors were collected from a woman in her twenties or thirties with COVID-19, enrolled during active disease. Each CDR3 is given with its conserved first and last residue. The order of the fields is V gene, D gene, clone size, J gene, CDR3 protein, CDR3 DNA. A D gene is named only where the DNA matches it firmly. Clone size is not always given. Where it is, it says once, few, many or a class for expanded clones.

V gene: TRBV7-2; D gene: TRBD1; clone size: few; J gene: TRBJ2-2; CDR3 protein: CASSPRTGGGELFF; CDR3 DNA: TGTGCCAGCAGCCCCCGGACAGGGGGCGGGGAGCTGTTTTTT
V gene: TRBV7-5; D gene: -; clone size: -; J gene: TRBJ2-1; CDR3 protein: CARSLAGTSGGLTYNEQFF; CDR3 DNA: TGTGCCAGAAGCTTAGCAGGGACTAGCGGGGGGTTGACCTACAATGAGCAGTTCTTC
V gene: TRBV29-1; D gene: TRBD1; clone size: -; J gene: TRBJ2-1; CDR3 protein: CSVGSGTGGSHEQFF; CDR3 DNA: TGCAGCGTGGGATCCGGGACAGGGGGTAGTCATGAGCAGTTCTTC
V gene: TRBV2; D gene: -; clone size: -; J gene: TRBJ2-3; CDR3 protein: CASSEVLAGNTDTQYF; CDR3 DNA: TGTGCCAGCAGTGAAGTTTTGGCGGGGAACACAGATACGCAGTATTTT
V gene: TRBV11-3; D gene: -; clone size: -; J gene: TRBJ2-7; CDR3 protein: CASSLDTGAYEQYF; CDR3 DNA: TGTGCCAGCAGCCTAGACACGGGTGCCTACGAGCAGTACTTC
V gene: TRBV2; D gene: TRBD2; clone size: -; J gene: TRBJ2-2; CDR3 protein: CASSLTSGGPNTGELFF; CDR3 DNA: TGTGCCAGCAGTTTGACTAGCGGGGGCCCGAACACCGGGGAGCTGTTTTTT
V gene: TRBV20-1; D gene: -; clone size: once; J gene: TRBJ1-1; CDR3 protein: CSASVGGSTEAFF; CDR3 DNA: TGCAGTGCTAGTGTCGGGGGAAGCACTGAAGCTTTCTTT
V gene: TRBV24-1; D gene: TRBD1; clone size: -; J gene: TRBJ1-1; CDR3 protein: CATSGTQGTNTEAFF; CDR3 DNA: TGTGCCACCAGTGGAACACAGGGGACGAACACTGAAGCTTTCTTT
V gene: TRBV11-3; D gene: -; clone size: once; J gene: TRBJ1-1; CDR3 protein: CASSPGGMNTEAFF; CDR3 DNA: TGTGCCAGCAGCCCCGGGGGTATGAACACTGAAGCTTTCTTT
V gene: TRBV3-1/TRBV3-2; D gene: TRBD2; clone size: -; J gene: TRBJ2-5; CDR3 protein: CASSSHPPGAGIPETQYF; CDR3 DNA: TGTGCCAGCAGCTCGCACCCCCCCGGAGCGGGGATCCCGGAGACCCAGTACTTC
V gene: TRBV7-7; D gene: TRBD1; clone size: -; J gene: TRBJ1-1; CDR3 protein: CASSYDRDRGGSAFF; CDR3 DNA: TGTGCCAGCAGCTACGACCGGGACAGGGGGGGATCAGCTTTCTTT
V gene: TRBV6-6; D gene: -; clone size: -; J gene: TRBJ1-3; CDR3 protein: CASSNSGNTIYF; CDR3 DNA: TGTGCCAGCAGCAACTCTGGAAACACCATATATTTT
V gene: TRBV5-1; D gene: TRBD1; clone size: -; J gene: TRBJ1-1; CDR3 protein: CASSLYPGGQGNTEAFF; CDR3 DNA: TGCGCCAGCAGCTTGTACCCAGGGGGCCAGGGGAACACTGAAGCTTTCTTT
V gene: TRBV24-1; D gene: TRBD1; clone size: -; J gene: TRBJ2-1; CDR3 protein: CATSDFQGAIDNEQFF; CDR3 DNA: TGTGCCACCAGTGATTTTCAGGGGGCCATTGACAATGAGCAGTTCTTC
V gene: TRBV7-9; D gene: TRBD1; clone size: -; J gene: TRBJ1-4; CDR3 protein: CASSPDRVEKLFF; CDR3 DNA: TGTGCCAGCAGCCCAGACAGGGTGGAAAAACTGTTTTTT
V gene: TRBV5-1; D gene: TRBD1; clone size: -; J gene: TRBJ1-6; CDR3 protein: CASSLTGGNSPLHF; CDR3 DNA: TGCGCCAGCAGCTTAACAGGGGGCAATTCACCCCTCCACTTT
V gene: TRBV19; D gene: TRBD1; clone size: -; J gene: TRBJ1-1; CDR3 protein: CASIEGQGRTEAFF; CDR3 DNA: TGTGCCAGTATAGAGGGACAGGGGAGAACTGAAGCTTTCTTT
V gene: TRBV29-1; D gene: -; clone size: -; J gene: TRBJ1-3; CDR3 protein: CSVESVETGNTIYF; CDR3 DNA: TGCAGCGTTGAATCGGTCGAAACTGGAAACACCATATATTTT
V gene: TRBV10-1; D gene: TRBD1; clone size: -; J gene: TRBJ1-1; CDR3 protein: CASSEAGTGWTEAFF; CDR3 DNA: TGCGCCAGCAGTGAGGCCGGGACAGGATGGACTGAAGCTTTCTTT
V gene: TRBV6-5; D gene: -; clone size: -; J gene: TRBJ1-2; CDR3 protein: CASSYSNRRRLYTF; CDR3 DNA: TGTGCCAGCAGTTACTCGAATCGACGGAGGCTCTACACCTTC
V gene: TRBV11-3; D gene: TRBD1; clone size: -; J gene: TRBJ1-1; CDR3 protein: CASSWTGVTEAFF; CDR3 DNA: TGTGCCAGCAGCTGGACAGGAGTCACTGAAGCTTTCTTT
V gene: TRBV28; D gene: TRBD1; clone size: -; J gene: TRBJ1-2; CDR3 protein: CASSLTGGGYGYTF; CDR3 DNA: TGTGCCAGCAGTCTGACAGGGGGCGGCTATGGCTACACCTTC
V gene: TRBV10-3; D gene: -; clone size: -; J gene: TRBJ1-3; CDR3 protein: CAISESGTFSGNTIYF; CDR3 DNA: TGTGCCATCAGTGAGTCGGGGACTTTCTCTGGAAACACCATATATTTT
V gene: TRBV10-3; D gene: -; clone size: -; J gene: TRBJ1-2; CDR3 protein: CAISDGLTEVRYTF; CDR3 DNA: TGTGCCATCAGTGACGGCCTGACTGAAGTCCGCTACACCTTC
V gene: TRBV3-1/TRBV3-2; D gene: TRBD2; clone size: -; J gene: TRBJ2-1; CDR3 protein: CASSRDYTYNEQFF; CDR3 DNA: TGTGCCAGCAGCCGGGACTACACCTACAATGAGCAGTTCTTC
V gene: TRBV25-1; D gene: TRBD2; clone size: -; J gene: TRBJ2-5; CDR3 protein: CASQKAGTVETQYF; CDR3 DNA: TGTGCCAGTCAAAAAGCGGGGACTGTTGAGACCCAGTACTTC
V gene: TRBV12-3/TRBV12-4; D gene: TRBD1; clone size: -; J gene: TRBJ1-4; CDR3 protein: CASSETGGKLFF; CDR3 DNA: TGTGCCAGCAGCGAAACAGGGGGCAAACTGTTTTTT
V gene: TRBV28; D gene: TRBD1; clone size: -; J gene: TRBJ1-4; CDR3 protein: CASRKQGTGEKLFF; CDR3 DNA: TGTGCCAGCAGAAAACAGGGGACGGGGGAAAAACTGTTTTTT
V gene: TRBV29-1; D gene: -; clone size: -; J gene: TRBJ1-2; CDR3 protein: CSVQESNYGYTF; CDR3 DNA: TGCAGCGTACAAGAATCTAACTATGGCTACACCTTC
V gene: TRBV5-1; D gene: TRBD2; clone size: -; J gene: TRBJ2-5; CDR3 protein: CASSPQKAGVETQYF; CDR3 DNA: TGCGCCAGCAGCCCGCAAAAAGCGGGGGTGGAGACCCAGTACTTC
V gene: TRBV9; D gene: TRBD1; clone size: few; J gene: TRBJ1-2; CDR3 protein: CASSDDRGRGDGYTF; CDR3 DNA: TGTGCCAGCAGCGACGACAGGGGGCGAGGGGATGGCTACACCTTC
V gene: TRBV7-2; D gene: -; clone size: -; J gene: TRBJ2-7; CDR3 protein: CASSSSSYEQYF; CDR3 DNA: TGTGCCAGCAGCTCTAGCTCCTACGAGCAGTACTTC
V gene: TRBV4-3; D gene: -; clone size: -; J gene: TRBJ2-2; CDR3 protein: CASSQEPGGELFF; CDR3 DNA: TGCGCCAGCAGCCAAGAACCCGGGGGGGAGCTGTTTTTT
V gene: TRBV5-4; D gene: TRBD1; clone size: -; J gene: TRBJ2-7; CDR3 protein: CASAPGQGNYEQYF; CDR3 DNA: TGTGCCAGCGCCCCGGGACAGGGAAACTACGAGCAGTACTTC
V gene: TRBV20-1; D gene: -; clone size: once; J gene: TRBJ1-2; CDR3 protein: CSASLQELYYGYTF; CDR3 DNA: TGCAGTGCTAGTTTACAGGAGCTTTACTATGGCTACACCTTC
V gene: TRBV4-3; D gene: -; clone size: -; J gene: TRBJ2-4; CDR3 protein: CASSQDYPIAKNIQYF; CDR3 DNA: TGCGCCAGCAGCCAAGACTATCCTATAGCCAAAAACATTCAGTACTTC
V gene: TRBV27; D gene: -; clone size: -; J gene: TRBJ2-7; CDR3 protein: CASSLSDRYEQYF; CDR3 DNA: TGTGCCAGCAGTTTATCCGACAGGTACGAGCAGTACTTC
V gene: TRBV2; D gene: -; clone size: once; J gene: TRBJ2-5; CDR3 protein: CASSGALRPQETQYF; CDR3 DNA: TGTGCCAGCAGTGGGGCGCTCCGGCCCCAAGAGACCCAGTACTTC
V gene: TRBV24-1; D gene: -; clone size: -; J gene: TRBJ2-2; CDR3 protein: CATSDPRTRTGELFF; CDR3 DNA: TGTGCCACCAGTGATCCGAGGACTCGCACCGGGGAGCTGTTTTTT
V gene: TRBV6-5; D gene: TRBD2; clone size: -; J gene: TRBJ2-3; CDR3 protein: CASIKPSWGGDTQYF; CDR3 DNA: TGTGCCAGTATTAAACCCTCATGGGGAGGGGATACGCAGTATTTT
V gene: TRBV2; D gene: TRBD1; clone size: -; J gene: TRBJ1-1; CDR3 protein: CASRGGTGNPFSSGTEAFF; CDR3 DNA: TGTGCCAGCAGGGGTGGGACAGGGAATCCCTTCTCGAGTGGCACTGAAGCTTTCTTT
V gene: TRBV12-3/TRBV12-4; D gene: -; clone size: -; J gene: TRBJ2-1; CDR3 protein: CASSLGGNEQFF; CDR3 DNA: TGTGCCAGCAGTTTAGGAGGCAATGAGCAGTTCTTC
V gene: TRBV19; D gene: TRBD1; clone size: -; J gene: TRBJ1-2; CDR3 protein: CASRRDSPYGYTF; CDR3 DNA: TGTGCCAGTAGGCGGGACAGCCCCTATGGCTACACCTTC
V gene: TRBV12-3/TRBV12-4; D gene: -; clone size: -; J gene: TRBJ1-5; CDR3 protein: CASSFSGNQPQHF; CDR3 DNA: TGTGCCAGCAGTTTTAGCGGAAATCAGCCCCAGCATTTT